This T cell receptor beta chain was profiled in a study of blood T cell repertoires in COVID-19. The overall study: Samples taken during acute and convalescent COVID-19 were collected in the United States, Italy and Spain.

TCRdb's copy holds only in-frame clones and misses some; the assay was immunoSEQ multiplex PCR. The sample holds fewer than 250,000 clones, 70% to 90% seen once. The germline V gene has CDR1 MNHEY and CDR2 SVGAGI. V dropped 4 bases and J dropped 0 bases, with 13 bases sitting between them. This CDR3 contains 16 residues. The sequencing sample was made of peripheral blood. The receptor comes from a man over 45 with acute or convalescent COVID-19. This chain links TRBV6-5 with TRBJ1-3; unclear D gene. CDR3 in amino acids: CASSSLTQYSGNTIYF. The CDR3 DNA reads TGTGCCAGCAGTTCGCTAACACAGTACTCTGGAAACACCATATATTTT.